Each of the 25 T cell receptor beta chains below was sequenced from the same sample in a study of T cell changes during pregnancy in multiple sclerosis. Using immunoSEQ multiplex PCR, the repertoire was profiled, and TCRdb retains in-frame clones only, with some absent. Of about 72,000 clones in the sample, about nine tenths are singletons; the top ten hold about 0.7%. The sequencing used peripheral blood, collected in the third trimester of pregnancy. These TCRs come from a female donor in good health, enrolled as a control in a pregnancy study.

The V gene is TRBV6-5, the J gene TRBJ2-3; D unresolved. V was shortened by 2 bases and J by 0 bases, with 9 bases between the two germline ends. This CDR3 has 15 residues. Germline V gene data show CDR1 as MNHEY and CDR2 as SVGAGI. This chain's CDR3 is CASSYHTSSTDTQYF. The CDR3 bases are TGTGCCAGCAGTTACCACACCTCTAGCACAGATACGCAGTATTTT.

This rearrangement joins TRBV19 to TRBJ1-2; D might be TRBD1 (6 bases). Germline lookup yields CDR1 LNHDA and CDR2 SQIVND (reference sequence). This CDR3 has 14 amino acids. Deletions cut 7 bases from V and 4 bases from J, with 16 bases between. The CDR3 DNA is TGTGCCAGTACCCTAGGGCCAGGGGTCTATGGCTACACCTTC. Translating gives CASTLGPGVYGYTF.

This clone was seen only once. The chain has TRBV7-2 and TRBJ2-1; tentatively, D is TRBD2 (5 bases). The CDR3 loop spans 12 amino acids. The germline V gene encodes CDR1 SGHTA and CDR2 FQGNSA. Trimming removed 4 bases at V and 12 bases at J, with 13 bases between. The CDR3 nucleotides read TGTGCCAGCAGCTCTCTCGAGGGCCCGCAGTTCTTC. This sequence encodes CASSSLEGPQFF.

V usage is TRBV19 and J usage is TRBJ2-1, with 13 nucleotides matching TRBD2. Germline V gene lookup returns CDR1 LNHDA and CDR2 SQIVND (reference sequence). With V trimmed by 7 bases and J by 6 bases, 3 bases remained unmatched. The CDR3 loop spans 14 amino acids. In nucleotides, the CDR3 is TGTGCCAGTAAAGGGACTAGCGGGACCAATGAGCAGTTCTTC. Amino acids: CASKGTSGTNEQFF.

The chain has TRBV6-5 and TRBJ2-2; TRBD2 is a possible D gene (6 bases). There are 16 residues in the CDR3. V was pared by 4 bases and J by 5 bases, with 17 bases between. Germline V lookup: CDR1 MNHEY, CDR2 SVGAGI. The DNA of the CDR3 is TGTGCCAGCAGTTTTGGTCTAGCGAGGGGAACCGGGGAGCTGTTTTTT. Translated, it gives CASSFGLARGTGELFF.

V and J are TRBV6-1 and TRBJ1-2; perhaps TRBD1 as D (5 bases). The V end lost 4 bases, the J end lost 7 bases, and 16 bases lay between the germline ends. The CDR3 covers 14 residues. Germline V CDR1 and CDR2: MNHNS, SASEGT. The CDR3 spells CASSGYLTGGGYTF. The DNA for the CDR3 is TGTGCCAGCAGTGGGTACTTAACCGGGGGTGGCTACACCTTC.

This clone was seen just once. This chain links TRBV11-3 with TRBJ2-7, with 8 bases lining up with TRBD1. The CDR3 is made up of 16 amino acids. V lost 4 bases and J lost 5; bases outside the gene matches: 13. Germline values: CDR1 SGHNT, CDR2 YENEEA. The CDR3 is CASSSNRTGTIDEQYF. The DNA for the CDR3 is TGTGCCAGCAGCTCGAATAGGACAGGGACCATAGACGAGCAGTACTTC.

This chain joins TRBV7-2 and TRBJ1-6; 9 bases map to TRBD1. J gave up 9 bases and V 5 bases, and 14 bases lay outside the gene matches. From germline, CDR1 is SGHTA and CDR2 FQGNSA. CDR3 length equals 17 residues. DNA of the CDR3: TGTGCCAGCAGCATAAACGCCGGACAGGGGCCAGCTTCACCCCTCCACTTT. It yields the protein CASSINAGQGPASPLHF.

The chain links TRBV30 to TRBJ2-1, with 8 bases identical to TRBD2. CDR1 is GTSNPN, CDR2 SVGIG, per germline (reference sequence). V lost 0 bases to trimming and J lost 5 bases; unmatched junction nucleotides: 15. The length of the CDR3 is 18 residues. Written as DNA, the CDR3 is TGTGCCTGGAGTGTACTGGATCCTCCGGGACTAGTGGACAATGAGCAGTTCTTC. This codes for CAWSVLDPPGLVDNEQFF. Together with reference TRBV30 and TRBJ2-1, the CDR3 gives the full variable domain: SQTIHQWPATLVQPVGSPLSLECTVEGTSNPNLYWYRQAAGRGLQLLFYSVGIGQISSEVPQNLSASRPQDRQFILSSKKLLLSDSGFYLCAWSVLDPPGLVDNEQFFGPGTRLTVL.

This sequence joins TRBV7-9 and TRBJ2-2; no definite D call. CDR3 length: 12 amino acids. V lost 8 bases and J lost 6, with 10 bases in between. Per the germline V gene, CDR1 is SEHNR and CDR2 is FQNEAQ (reference sequence). CDR3 nucleotide sequence: TGTGCCAGCGCGCTGGGCCCCGGGGAGCTGTTTTTT. It specifies CASALGPGELFF. Full variable domain (missing parts from reference TRBV7-9 and TRBJ2-2): DTGVSQNPRHKITKRGQNVTFRCDPISEHNRLYWYRQTLGQGPEFLTYFQNEAQLEKSRLLSDRFSAERPKGSFSTLEIQRTEQGDSAMYLCASALGPGELFFGEGSRLTVL.

CDR3 nucleotides: TGTGCCAGCTCACCAGAGACCCCAGGGGGCAGAGGCTACACCTTC. Protein product: CASSPETPGGRGYTF. This chain uses TRBV18 with TRBJ1-2, with TRBD1 matching over 8 bases. The germline V gene has CDR1 KGHSH and CDR2 LQKENI. The length of the CDR3 is 15 residues. V was clipped by 2 bases and J by 8 bases; unmatched bases: 10.

The chain joins TRBV27 to TRBJ2-7; D is possibly TRBD2 (5 bases). The CDR3 runs 13 residues. Deletions cut 3 bases from V and 1 base from J, with 7 bases between. Germline-derived CDR1 and CDR2 are MNHEY and SMNVEV (reference sequence). The chain's CDR3 is CASSLTGSYEQYF. The CDR3 nucleotides are TGTGCCAGCAGTTTGACGGGGTCCTACGAGCAGTACTTC.

In DNA form, the CDR3 reads TGTGCCAGTACCCCACAGCAGGGATCATACGAGCAGTACTTC. It is translated as CASTPQQGSYEQYF. The V call is TRBV19, the J call TRBJ2-7; D may be TRBD1 (5 bases). With 7 bases removed from V and 4 bases from J, the gap between germline ends came to 17 bases. This CDR3 comprises 14 residues. Germline CDR1 is LNHDA and CDR2 is SQIVND (reference sequence).

This clone was observed a single time. The chain combines TRBV5-1 with TRBJ1-2; 9 bases align to TRBD1. The trim removed 3 bases at V and 6 bases at J, leaving 3 bases unmatched. The CDR3 totals 13 residues. Per the germline V gene, CDR1 is SGHRS and CDR2 is YFSETQ. CDR3 nucleotides: TGCGCCAGCAGCTCCGGGACAGGGAATGGCTACACCTTC. Translating gives CASSSGTGNGYTF.

The chain is built from TRBV10-2 and TRBJ2-7; D ambiguous. The V gene lost 2 bases and the J gene lost 3 bases, with 11 bases spanning the gap. Germline V gives CDR1 WSHSY, CDR2 SAAADI. This CDR3 is built from 14 residues. In DNA, the CDR3 is TGCGCCAGCAGTGAGAGGAACGGCGGCTACGAGCAGTACTTC. Translated: CASSERNGGYEQYF.

This clone occurred once. This sequence joins TRBV19 and TRBJ2-3; the D gene is possibly TRBD2 (6 bases). The CDR3 contains 16 residues. Trimming left V 0 bases short and J 5 bases short, with 15 bases between. The germline V gene encodes CDR1 LNHDA and CDR2 SQIVND (reference sequence). The CDR3 nucleotides read TGTGCCAGTAGTATAGATCCTCGAGGAGCGGGAGATACGCAGTATTTT. This gives the protein CASSIDPRGAGDTQYF.

This sequence joins TRBV15 and TRBJ2-2; 8 bases are a match to TRBD2. The CDR3 has 15 residues. The J segment lost 1 base and the V segment lost 5 bases, leaving 3 bases of the junction unmatched. The germline V gene encodes CDR1 LNHNV and CDR2 YYDKDF (reference sequence). As DNA, the CDR3 is TGTGCCACCAGCCCGGGACTAGGGAACACCGGGGAGCTGTTTTTT. This codes for CATSPGLGNTGELFF.

The CDR3 bases are TGTGCCAGCAGCCTGGGACTAGCGGGGGGAAGGACCCAGTACTTC. Encoded protein: CASSLGLAGGRTQYF. The gene calls are TRBV5-4 and TRBJ2-5, with 15 bases aligning to TRBD2. The CDR3 is made up of 15 amino acids. Losses at the gene ends were 4 bases for V and 7 bases for J; bases not matched to a gene: 5. Germline loops: CDR1 SGHNT, CDR2 YYREEE (reference sequence).

This chain uses TRBV5-1 with TRBJ2-1; D may be TRBD2 (6 bases). Germline assignment: CDR1 SGHRS and CDR2 YFSETQ. Trimming took off 1 base at V and 9 bases at J, with 11 bases between the two ends. This CDR3 region has 13 residues. The CDR3 is CASSLSRGGEQFF. The CDR3 DNA follows: TGCGCCAGCAGCTTGAGCCGGGGAGGTGAGCAGTTCTTC.

The DNA for the CDR3 is TGTGCCAGCAGCTTTCAACCCGGTAGCAATCAGCCCCAGCATTTT. It is translated as CASSFQPGSNQPQHF. The V call is TRBV11-2, the J call TRBJ1-5, with D uncertain. The CDR3 spans 15 residues. V was clipped by 3 bases and J by 0 bases, with 9 bases between them. From germline, CDR1 is SGHAT and CDR2 FQNNGV.

The CDR3 DNA is TGTGCCAGCAGTTACGGAACTAGCTATCGAACCCAGTACTTC. Translating gives CASSYGTSYRTQYF. The chain carries TRBV6-5 and TRBJ2-5; D may be TRBD2 (6 bases). The ends were cut back, 2 bases at V and 8 bases at J, with 15 bases in the middle. The V gene's germline CDR1 is MNHEY and CDR2 SVGAGI. The CDR3 runs 14 residues.

V is TRBV11-2 and J is TRBJ1-5; the D is unclear. The CDR3 loop spans 15 amino acids. Trimming removed 1 base from V and 0 bases from J, with 7 bases in between. Germline CDR1 is SGHAT and CDR2 is FQNNGV. CDR3 region: CASSLGFYSNQPQHF. Here the CDR3 DNA reads TGTGCCAGCAGCTTAGGTTTTTATAGCAATCAGCCCCAGCATTTT.

Worth noting for this clone: The sample has other DNA sequences that encode this CDR3 too. This chain joins TRBV5-1 and TRBJ2-7; possible D gene TRBD1, 6 bases. The CDR3 consists of 13 residues. Trimming stripped 3 bases from V and 1 base from J, with 8 bases between. The V gene's germline CDR1 is SGHRS and CDR2 YFSETQ. The CDR3 is CASSSGQSYEQYF. The CDR3, as DNA: TGCGCCAGCAGCTCCGGACAGTCCTACGAGCAGTACTTC.

The J gene is TRBJ1-3, the V gene TRBV7-2; 7 nucleotides agree with TRBD1. CDR1 is SGHTA, CDR2 FQGNSA, per germline. The V and J ends lost 4 bases and 4 bases, in that order; junction bases with no gene match: 1. The CDR3 is 13 amino acids. The CDR3 reads CASSSDRGNTIYF. The DNA for the CDR3 is TGTGCCAGCAGCTCGGACAGGGGAAACACCATATATTTT. Looking up the rest from reference TRBV7-2 and TRBJ1-3 gives the full variable domain: GAGVSQSPSNKVTEKGKDVELRCDPISGHTALYWYRQSLGQGLEFLIYFQGNSAPDKSGLPSDRFSAERTGGSVSTLTIQRTQQEDSAVYLCASSSDRGNTIYFGEGSWLTVV.

The V and J genes are TRBV2 and TRBJ2-7; TRBD1 matches 8 bases. There are 13 residues in the CDR3. Germline V lookup: CDR1 SNHLY, CDR2 FYNNEI. V shed 9 bases and J 3 bases; nucleotides not matched to a gene: 7. CDR3 in amino acids: CARGDRSYYEQYF. In DNA form, the CDR3 reads TGTGCCAGGGGGGACAGGAGTTACTACGAGCAGTACTTC.